This T cell receptor beta chain was sequenced during a study of CD8 T cells in ankylosing spondylitis. Study outcomes and limitations: The authors reported significant enrichment of disease-linked clones in matched ankylosing spondylitis synovial fluid. What appeared characteristic of ankylosing spondylitis blood was a TCR beta motif of fewer than ten highly homologous variants. Disease-linked clones were CD8+ and relatively rare in peripheral blood.

Germline CDR1 and CDR2: MNHNS and SASEGT. V dropped 10 bases and J dropped 4 bases, with 11 bases sitting between them. This CDR3 has 13 amino acids. MiXCR, applied by TCRdb to the 5' RACE reads, yields one record per CDR3 protein. The sample yields about 240,000 distinct CDR3 sequences, 8.6% seen once. This clonotype came up a few times. Its antigen remains unidentified. The chain recombines TRBV6-1 with TRBJ2-6, with D possibly being TRBD1 (5 bases). Sequenced material: blood, either unsorted or a sorted T cell fraction (not recorded which). The source is a male donor with ankylosing spondylitis or in good health (not recorded which). The CDR3 DNA reads as TGTGCCACCAGGGCTCCCGGGGCCAACGTCCTGACTTTC. Its protein product is CATRAPGANVLTF.